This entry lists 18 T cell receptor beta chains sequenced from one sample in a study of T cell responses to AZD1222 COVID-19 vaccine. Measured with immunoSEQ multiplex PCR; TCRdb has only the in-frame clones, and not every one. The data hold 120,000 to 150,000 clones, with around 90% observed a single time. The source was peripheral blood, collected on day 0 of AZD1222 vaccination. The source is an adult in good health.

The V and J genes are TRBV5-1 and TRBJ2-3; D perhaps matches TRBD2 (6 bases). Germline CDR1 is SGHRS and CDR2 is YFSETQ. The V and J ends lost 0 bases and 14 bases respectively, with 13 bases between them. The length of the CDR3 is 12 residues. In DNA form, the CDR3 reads TGCGCCAGCAGCTTGGACGGGAGCCCGGCGTATTTT. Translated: CASSLDGSPAYF.

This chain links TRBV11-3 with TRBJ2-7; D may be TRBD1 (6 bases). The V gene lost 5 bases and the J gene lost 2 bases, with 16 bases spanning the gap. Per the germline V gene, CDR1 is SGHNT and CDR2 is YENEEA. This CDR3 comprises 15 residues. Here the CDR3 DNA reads TGTGCCAGCAGCCCACAGGGATACTCCACCTACGAGCAGTACTTC. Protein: CASSPQGYSTYEQYF. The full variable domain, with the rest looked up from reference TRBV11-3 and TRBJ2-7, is EAGVVQSPRYKIIEKKQPVAFWCNPISGHNTLYWYLQNLGQGPELLIRYENEEAVDDSQLPKDRFSAERLKGVDSTLKIQPAELGDSAVYLCASSPQGYSTYEQYFGPGTRLTVT.

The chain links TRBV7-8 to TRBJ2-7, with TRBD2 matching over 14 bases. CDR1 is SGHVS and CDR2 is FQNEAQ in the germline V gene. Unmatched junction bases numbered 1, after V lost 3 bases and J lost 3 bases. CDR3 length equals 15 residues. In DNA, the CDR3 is TGTGCCAGCAGCTTTGGGACTAGCGGGAGCTACGAGCAGTACTTC. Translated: CASSFGTSGSYEQYF.

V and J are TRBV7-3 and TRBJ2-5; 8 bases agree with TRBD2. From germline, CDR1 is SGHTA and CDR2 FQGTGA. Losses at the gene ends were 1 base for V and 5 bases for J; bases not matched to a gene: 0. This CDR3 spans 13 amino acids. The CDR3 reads CASSLSGRETQYF. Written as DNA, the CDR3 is TGTGCCAGCAGCTTAAGCGGGAGGGAGACCCAGTACTTC.

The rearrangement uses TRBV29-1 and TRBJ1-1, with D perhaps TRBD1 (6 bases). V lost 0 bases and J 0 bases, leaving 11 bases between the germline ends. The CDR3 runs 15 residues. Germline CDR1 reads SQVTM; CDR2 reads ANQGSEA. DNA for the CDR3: TGCAGCGTTGAAGATAGTGGACAGATGAACACTGAAGCTTTCTTT. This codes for CSVEDSGQMNTEAFF.

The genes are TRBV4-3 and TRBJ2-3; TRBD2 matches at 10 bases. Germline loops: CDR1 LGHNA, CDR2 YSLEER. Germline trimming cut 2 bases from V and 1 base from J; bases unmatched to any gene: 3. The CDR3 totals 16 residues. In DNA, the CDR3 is TGCGCCAGCAGCCAATATACTAGCGGGGGCACAGATACGCAGTATTTT. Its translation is CASSQYTSGGTDTQYF.

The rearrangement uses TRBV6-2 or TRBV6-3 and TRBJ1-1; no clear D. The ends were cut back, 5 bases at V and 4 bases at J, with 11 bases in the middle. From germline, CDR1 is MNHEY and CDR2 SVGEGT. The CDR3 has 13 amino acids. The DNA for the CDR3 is TGTGCCAGCAGTGCAGGAGTATCCACTGAAGCTTTCTTT. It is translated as CASSAGVSTEAFF.

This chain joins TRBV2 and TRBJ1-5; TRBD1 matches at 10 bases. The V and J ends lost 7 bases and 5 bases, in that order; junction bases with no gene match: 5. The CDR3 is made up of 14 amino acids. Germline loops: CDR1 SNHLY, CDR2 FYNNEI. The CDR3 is CASMPGQGYQPQHF. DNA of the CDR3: TGTGCCAGCATGCCGGGACAGGGGTATCAGCCCCAGCATTTT.

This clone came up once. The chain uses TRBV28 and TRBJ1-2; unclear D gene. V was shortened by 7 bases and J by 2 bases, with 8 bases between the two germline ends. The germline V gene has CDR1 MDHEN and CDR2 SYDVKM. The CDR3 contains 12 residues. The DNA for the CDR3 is TGTGCCAGCAAGAAGGAGAACTATGGCTACACCTTC. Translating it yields CASKKENYGYTF.

As DNA, the CDR3 is TGTGCCAGCGGCTACGATGTCTCCTACGAGCAGTACTTC. Translating gives CASGYDVSYEQYF. V and J are TRBV5-6 and TRBJ2-7; D is uncertain. Germline V gene sequence: CDR1 SGHDT, CDR2 YYEEEE. This CDR3 is built from 13 residues. The ends were cut back, 7 bases at V and 0 bases at J, with 11 bases in the middle.

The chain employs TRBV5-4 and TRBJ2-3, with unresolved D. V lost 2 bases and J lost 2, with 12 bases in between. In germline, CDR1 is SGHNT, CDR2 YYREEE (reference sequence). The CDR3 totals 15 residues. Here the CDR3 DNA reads TGTGCCAGCAGCTTCGACGGCCTATCCACAGATACGCAGTATTTT. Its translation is CASSFDGLSTDTQYF.

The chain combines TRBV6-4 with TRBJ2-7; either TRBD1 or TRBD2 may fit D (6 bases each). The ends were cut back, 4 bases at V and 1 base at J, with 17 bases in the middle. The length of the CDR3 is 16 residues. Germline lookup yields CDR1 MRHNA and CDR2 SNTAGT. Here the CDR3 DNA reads TGTGCCAGCAGTGCAATAGGGGGGACCTATTCCTACGAGCAGTACTTC. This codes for CASSAIGGTYSYEQYF.

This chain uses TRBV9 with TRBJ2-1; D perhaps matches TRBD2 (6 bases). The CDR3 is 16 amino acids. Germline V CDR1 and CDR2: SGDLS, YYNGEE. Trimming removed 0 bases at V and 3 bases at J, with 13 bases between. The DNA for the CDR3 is TGTGCCAGCAGCGTAGTCGGAGGGAATAACTACAATGAGCAGTTCTTC. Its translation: CASSVVGGNNYNEQFF.

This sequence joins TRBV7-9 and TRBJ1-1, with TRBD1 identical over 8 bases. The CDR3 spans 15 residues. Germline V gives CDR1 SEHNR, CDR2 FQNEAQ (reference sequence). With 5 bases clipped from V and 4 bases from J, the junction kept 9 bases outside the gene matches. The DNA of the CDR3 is TGTGCCAGCAGCGCAACAGGGGGATTGCGCACTGAAGCTTTCTTT. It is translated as CASSATGGLRTEAFF.

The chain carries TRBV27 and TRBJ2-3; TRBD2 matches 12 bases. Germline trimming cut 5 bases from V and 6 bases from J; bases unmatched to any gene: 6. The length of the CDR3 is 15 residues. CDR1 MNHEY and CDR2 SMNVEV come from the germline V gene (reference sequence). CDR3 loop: CASSRTSGTRDTQYF. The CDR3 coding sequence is TGTGCCAGCAGTCGGACTAGCGGGACAAGGGATACGCAGTATTTT.

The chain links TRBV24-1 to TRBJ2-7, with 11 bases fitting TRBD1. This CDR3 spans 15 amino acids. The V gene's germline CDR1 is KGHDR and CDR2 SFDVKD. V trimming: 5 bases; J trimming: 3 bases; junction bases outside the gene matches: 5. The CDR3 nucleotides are TGTGCCACCAGTGGGAAGGACAGGGGGCACTACGAGCAGTACTTC. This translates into CATSGKDRGHYEQYF.

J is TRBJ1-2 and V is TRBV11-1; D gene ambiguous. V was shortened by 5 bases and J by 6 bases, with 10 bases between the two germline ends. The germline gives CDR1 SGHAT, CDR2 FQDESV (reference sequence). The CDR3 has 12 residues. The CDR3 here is CASSKNGDGYTF. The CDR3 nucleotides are TGTGCCAGCAGCAAGAATGGGGATGGCTACACCTTC.

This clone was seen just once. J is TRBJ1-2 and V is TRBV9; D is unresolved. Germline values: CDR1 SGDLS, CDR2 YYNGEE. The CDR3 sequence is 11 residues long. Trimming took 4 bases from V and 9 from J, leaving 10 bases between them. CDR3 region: CASSRGYSYTF. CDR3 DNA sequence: TGTGCCAGCAGCCGAGGTTATAGCTACACCTTC.